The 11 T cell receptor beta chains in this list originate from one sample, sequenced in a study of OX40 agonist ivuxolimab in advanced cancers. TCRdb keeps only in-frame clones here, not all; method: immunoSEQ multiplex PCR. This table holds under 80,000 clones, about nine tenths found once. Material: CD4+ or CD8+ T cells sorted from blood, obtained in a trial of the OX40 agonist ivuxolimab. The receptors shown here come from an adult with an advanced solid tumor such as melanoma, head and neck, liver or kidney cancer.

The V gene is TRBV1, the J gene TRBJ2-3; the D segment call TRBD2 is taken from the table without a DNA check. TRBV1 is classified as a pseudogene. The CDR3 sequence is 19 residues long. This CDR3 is CTSSQDFRREESSPDTQYF. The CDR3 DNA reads TGCACCAGCAGCCAAGATTTTCGGCGGGAGGAAAGTAGCCCAGATACGCAGTATTTT.

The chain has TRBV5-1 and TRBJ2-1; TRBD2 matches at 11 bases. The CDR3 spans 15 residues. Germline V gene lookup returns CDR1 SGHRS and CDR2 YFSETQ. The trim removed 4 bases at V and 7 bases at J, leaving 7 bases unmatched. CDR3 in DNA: TGCGCCAGCAGCCTCAAAACTAGCGGGAGAAATGAGCAGTTCTTC. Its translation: CASSLKTSGRNEQFF.

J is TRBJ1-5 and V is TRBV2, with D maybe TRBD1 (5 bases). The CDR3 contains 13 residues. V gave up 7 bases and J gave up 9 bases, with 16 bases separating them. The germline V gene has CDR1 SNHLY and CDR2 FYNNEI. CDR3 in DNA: TGTGCCAGCACTGGGCGGGGCGTTCCGCCCCAGCATTTT. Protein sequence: CASTGRGVPPQHF.

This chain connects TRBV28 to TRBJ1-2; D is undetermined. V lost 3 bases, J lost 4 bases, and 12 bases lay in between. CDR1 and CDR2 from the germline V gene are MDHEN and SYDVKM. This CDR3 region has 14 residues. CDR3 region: CASSFSGSSYGYTF. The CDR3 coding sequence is TGTGCCAGCAGTTTTTCGGGTTCTAGCTATGGCTACACCTTC.

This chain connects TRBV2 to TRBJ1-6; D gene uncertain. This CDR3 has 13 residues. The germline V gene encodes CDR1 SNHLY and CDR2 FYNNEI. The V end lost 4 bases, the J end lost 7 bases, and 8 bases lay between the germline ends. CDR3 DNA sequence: TGTGCCAGCAGTGTAGAGAGAAATTCACCCCTCCACTTT. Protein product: CASSVERNSPLHF. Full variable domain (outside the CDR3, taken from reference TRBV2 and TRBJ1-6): EPEVTQTPSHQVTQMGQEVILRCVPISNHLYFYWYRQILGQKVEFLVSFYNNEISEKSEIFDDQFSVERPDGSNFTLKIRSTKLEDSAMYFCASSVERNSPLHFGNGTRLTVT.

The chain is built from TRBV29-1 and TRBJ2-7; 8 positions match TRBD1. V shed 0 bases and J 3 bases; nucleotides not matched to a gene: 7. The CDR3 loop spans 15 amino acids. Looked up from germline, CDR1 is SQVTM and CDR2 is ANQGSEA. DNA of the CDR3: TGCAGCGTTGAAGATCGGACAGGGAGAGGCTACGAGCAGTACTTC. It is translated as CSVEDRTGRGYEQYF.

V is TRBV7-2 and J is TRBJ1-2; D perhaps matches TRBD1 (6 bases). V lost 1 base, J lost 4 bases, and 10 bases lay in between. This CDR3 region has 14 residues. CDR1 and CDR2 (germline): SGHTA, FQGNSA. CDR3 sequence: CASSLEDRPYGYTF. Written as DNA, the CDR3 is TGTGCCAGCAGCTTAGAAGACAGGCCCTATGGCTACACCTTC.

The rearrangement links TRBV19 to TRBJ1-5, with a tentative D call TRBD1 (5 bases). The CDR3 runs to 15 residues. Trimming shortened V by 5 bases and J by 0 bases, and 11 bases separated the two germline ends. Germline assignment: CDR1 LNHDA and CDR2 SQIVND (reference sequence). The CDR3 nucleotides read TGTGCCAGTAGTCCGGCGGGGGATAGCAATCAGCCCCAGCATTTT. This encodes CASSPAGDSNQPQHF.

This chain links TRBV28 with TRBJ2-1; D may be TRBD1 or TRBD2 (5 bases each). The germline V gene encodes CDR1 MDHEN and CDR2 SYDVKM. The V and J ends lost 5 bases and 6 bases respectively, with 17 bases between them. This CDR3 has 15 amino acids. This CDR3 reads CASSPSGPPLNEQFF. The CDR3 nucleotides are TGTGCCAGCAGTCCCTCGGGGCCTCCCCTCAATGAGCAGTTCTTC.

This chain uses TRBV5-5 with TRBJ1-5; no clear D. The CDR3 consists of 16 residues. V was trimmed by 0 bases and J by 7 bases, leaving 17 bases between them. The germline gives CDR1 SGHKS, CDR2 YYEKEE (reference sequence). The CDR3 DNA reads TGTGCCAGCAGCTTGGTATTAGGTAGGTCCGGGCAGCCCCAGCATTTT. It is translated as CASSLVLGRSGQPQHF.

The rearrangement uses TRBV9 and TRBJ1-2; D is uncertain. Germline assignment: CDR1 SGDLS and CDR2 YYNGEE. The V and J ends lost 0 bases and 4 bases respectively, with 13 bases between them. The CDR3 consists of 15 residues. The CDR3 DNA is TGTGCCAGCAGCGTAGGGGTGTCGGGTCTCTATGGCTACACCTTC. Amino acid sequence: CASSVGVSGLYGYTF.